The sequence of this T cell receptor beta chain was determined in a study of T cells in Graves' hyperthyroidism and ophthalmopathy (dated by TCRdb to between 2018 and 2021). A note on the overall study: Peripheral blood was sampled at the time of initial diagnosis, prior to any treatment. The study also compared thyroid tissue and blood T-cell repertoires from about 6 Graves' hyperthyroidism patients. The paper describes TCR Vbeta CDR3 sequencing of 120 to 150 peripheral blood samples, made up of some 40 ophthalmopathy patients, some 80 hyperthyroidism patients and 17 progressor patients. Prospective prediction of ophthalmopathy was tested in an independent validation cohort consisting of some 18 hyperthyroidism patients and 15 to 17 patients who later progressed to ophthalmopathy. Following sampling, methimazole starting at 30 mg daily was given to hyperthyroidism patients, and high-dose intravenous methylprednisolone was given to ophthalmopathy patients. The 80 to 100 discovery patients were randomly divided into training and test sets at a 7:3 ratio. TCR V-J signatures able to tell the groups apart were searched for in a discovery cohort of 90 to 100 patients, of whom approximately 40 had Graves' ophthalmopathy and around 57 had stable Graves' hyperthyroidism. Study-wide findings and limitations: No statistical method was used to fix the sample size in advance, and group allocation was not hidden from the investigators. Most expanded thyroid clonotypes (frequency above 0.001) were also detected in blood, a finding suggesting that blood repertoires may reflect thyroid immune responses. During validation, the model predicted progression to ophthalmopathy a median of around 7 months ahead of onset, with 60% to 71% sensitivity and 72.22% specificity. Ophthalmopathy was separated from stable hyperthyroidism by a 13 V-J signature model, with roughly 88% sensitivity and approximately 84% specificity obtained in cross-validation and 80%/75% obtained in testing.

The TCR beta CDR3 regions were amplified from RNA transcripts. For the first round of RT-PCR on the TCR CDR3, the HTBI primer set was used together with the Qiagen OneStep RT-PCR kit. Libraries were constructed in a second round of multiplex PCR, after which size selection and purification were performed. Sequencing of the libraries was done on an Illumina HiSeq2000 using paired-end 100 bp reads. In the source study's methods: SOAPnuke was used to process the raw data, throwing out any read that contained adapters or uncalled bases, had a mean Phred below 15, or lacked an exact constant-primer or identifier match. COPE v1.2.5 was used to merge high-quality paired reads, and clonotypes were defined as unique nucleotide sequences. MiTCR v1.1 was used to align clonotypes to the IMGT TRBV, TRBD and TRBJ reference segments. The analysis was restricted to V-J combinations with a frequency above 0.0001, which together covered 99.2% of the repertoires. The TCS score was defined as the ratio of F50 (clonal expansion) to E x V (chaos), calculated using BLOSUM62-based TCRdist between CDR3 peptides within each V-J. Welch's t-statistics and random forest reduced fewer than 600 V-J features to 13, which were used in a naive Bayes classifier (R e1071). In TCRdb, the public reads were trimmed at Q25 with fastp and aligned with MiXCR, with productive beta chains retained. Rows matching on CDR3 protein sequence are summarized as one entry with the most common DNA and genes. TCRdb, not the authors, supplied the V and J calls. The sample profile shows 550,000 to 800,000 distinct CDR3 sequences; around 15% of them were found once. The ten most abundant clones make up under 9.5% of the sample.

The CDR3 runs 18 residues from the cysteine to the phenylalanine. Here the CDR3 DNA is all that survives: 54 bases in frame from base 1. At the junction V is shortened by 5 bases and J by 8 bases; bases outside the gene matches: 18. CDR1 is given as SGHVS and CDR2 as FQNEAQ, both from the germline V gene. Stable Graves' hyperthyroidism was defined as no progression to ophthalmopathy during 18 months of follow-up. Hyperthyroidism patients were aged 18 to 65 years and newly diagnosed, with disease duration of less than 2 months. The study excluded patients with uncontrolled infections, other autoimmune diseases, pregnancy or lactation. Clinical symptoms, serum thyroxine and TRAb, thyroid ultrasound, and orbital computed tomography formed the basis for the diagnoses. Ficoll-Paque density gradient centrifugation was used to isolate PBMCs from about 10 ml of fresh peripheral blood. Total RNA was extracted using Trizol reagent, and RNA quality was assessed on an Agilent 2100 Bioanalyzer.

This clonotype was counted between two and nine times. Its antigen is not yet known. There are no base qualities to consult, and no much larger clone falls within one base. This sequence originates from a man younger than 30 with Graves' hyperthyroidism. Source material: blood. This receptor chain uses TRBV7-8 and TRBJ2-7; 13 of the junction bases match TRBD2. The DNA is as follows: TGTGCCAGCAGCGGGGGGACTAGCGGGGTTCTCGCTGTGGGTAAGCAGTACTTC. Its translation is CASSGGTSGVLAVGKQYF.